The 26 T cell receptor beta chains given below trace back to one sample, sequenced in a study of blood T cell repertoires in COVID-19. This table comes from immunoSEQ multiplex PCR, and its TCRdb copy is limited to in-frame clones, with some not included. The sample has 90,000 to 100,000 clones; 70% to 90% are singletons. The specimen was peripheral blood. The origin of the receptors is a man in his fifties or sixties with acute or convalescent COVID-19.

J is TRBJ2-1 and V is TRBV11-3; 8 bases align to TRBD2. The CDR3 spans 13 residues. The junction had 4 bases not matched to a gene; V was cut back by 3 bases and J by 9 bases. CDR1 SGHNT and CDR2 YENEEA come from the germline V gene. CDR3 region: CASSFGGGGEQFF. For the CDR3, the DNA is TGTGCCAGCAGCTTCGGGGGGGGAGGTGAGCAGTTCTTC. Supplemented by reference TRBV11-3 and TRBJ2-1, the full variable domain reads EAGVVQSPRYKIIEKKQPVAFWCNPISGHNTLYWYLQNLGQGPELLIRYENEEAVDDSQLPKDRFSAERLKGVDSTLKIQPAELGDSAVYLCASSFGGGGEQFFGPGTRLTVL.

The chain is built from TRBV29-1 and TRBJ2-4; the D gene is possibly TRBD2 (5 bases). The CDR3 extends over 15 amino acids. Per the germline V gene, CDR1 is SQVTM and CDR2 is ANQGSEA. V was pared by 1 base and J by 1 base, with 11 bases between. This CDR3 reads CSVEAFGVAKNIQYF. In DNA form, the CDR3 reads TGCAGCGTTGAAGCGTTCGGGGTGGCCAAAAACATTCAGTACTTC.

This clone has just one count. The chain recombines TRBV21-1 with TRBJ2-6; TRBD1, the table's D call, was not compared with the DNA. TRBV21-1 is annotated as a pseudogene. The CDR3 loop spans 18 amino acids. The CDR3 loop reads CASSKEYEGAQGANVLTF. For the CDR3, the DNA is TGTGCCAGCAGCAAAGAGTACGAAGGGGCGCAGGGGGCCAACGTCCTGACTTTC.

Here the CDR3 DNA reads TGTGCCAGCAGCTTATCACAGTTGCCTAATGAAAAACTGTTTTTT. It specifies CASSLSQLPNEKLFF. The V gene is TRBV7-9, the J gene TRBJ1-4; unclear D gene. The CDR3 runs 15 residues. V lost 2 bases and J 3 bases, leaving 10 bases between the germline ends. Germline lookup yields CDR1 SEHNR and CDR2 FQNEAQ (reference sequence).

The chain combines TRBV3-1 (or the pseudogene TRBV3-2) with TRBJ1-5, with TRBD1 matching over 8 bases. From germline, CDR1 is LGHDT and CDR2 YNNKEL (reference sequence). The V segment lost 3 bases and the J segment 6 bases; nucleotides outside the gene matches: 1. The CDR3 extends over 13 amino acids. CDR3 loop: CASSQDRVQPQHF. The CDR3 coding sequence is TGTGCCAGCAGCCAGGACAGGGTTCAGCCCCAGCATTTT.

V gene TRBV6-5 combines with J gene TRBJ1-5; 7 bases fit TRBD1. The junction had 5 bases not matched to a gene; V was cut back by 6 bases and J by 0 bases. The germline CDR1 and CDR2 sequences are MNHEY and SVGAGI. The CDR3 spans 15 residues. CDR3 nucleotide sequence: TGTGCCAGCAGGTGGAGGACAGGTAGCAATCAGCCCCAGCATTTT. Its protein product is CASRWRTGSNQPQHF.

This rearrangement joins TRBV12-5 to TRBJ2-1, with 12 nucleotides matching TRBD2. The length of the CDR3 is 14 residues. Germline CDR1 and CDR2: LGHNT and FRNRAP. J lost 7 bases, V lost 6 bases, and 4 bases had no gene match. The CDR3 nucleotides read TGTGCTAGTGGGACTAGCGGGAGTCTTAATGAGCAGTTCTTC. Its translation is CASGTSGSLNEQFF. The whole variable domain, remainder taken from reference TRBV12-5 and TRBJ2-1, is DARVTQTPRHKVTEMGQEVTMRCQPILGHNTVFWYRQTMMQGLELLAYFRNRAPLDDSGMPKDRFSAEMPDATLATLKIQPSEPRDSAVYFCASGTSGSLNEQFFGPGTRLTVL.

The chain couples TRBV25-1 to TRBJ2-2, with a weak D call TRBD2 (6 bases). Germline values: CDR1 MGHDK, CDR2 SYGVNS. The CDR3 has 12 amino acids. V shed 8 bases and J shed 4 bases, with 8 bases lying between them. As DNA, the CDR3 is TGTGCCAGCGCGGGGAGCACCGGGGAGCTGTTTTTT. Encoded protein: CASAGSTGELFF.

The rearrangement joins TRBV4-1 to TRBJ2-3, with 7 bases aligning to TRBD2. The V gene end was trimmed by 0 bases and the J gene end by 0 bases; junction bases not matched to a gene: 6. The length of the CDR3 is 17 residues. Germline-derived CDR1 and CDR2 are MGHRA and YSYEKL. CDR3 sequence: CASSQDKRAGSTDTQYF. Here the CDR3 DNA reads TGCGCCAGCAGCCAAGACAAACGAGCGGGAAGCACAGATACGCAGTATTTT.

CDR3 region: CASSEEGFSYNSPLHF. CDR3 DNA: TGTGCCAGCAGTGAAGAGGGGTTCTCTTATAATTCACCCCTCCACTTT. V usage is TRBV6-1 and J usage is TRBJ1-6, with D possibly TRBD1 on 5 matching bases. The CDR3 runs 16 residues. The ends were cut back, 1 base at V and 4 bases at J, with 11 bases in the middle. Germline V gives CDR1 MNHNS, CDR2 SASEGT.

V and J are TRBV7-9 and TRBJ2-1; 7 bases match TRBD2. The junction had 12 bases not matched to a gene; V was cut back by 3 bases and J by 4 bases. From germline, CDR1 is SEHNR and CDR2 FQNEAQ (reference sequence). The CDR3 contains 17 residues. As DNA, the CDR3 is TGTGCCAGCAGCTTCCCTTCTAGCGGACACCTTTACAATGAGCAGTTCTTC. Amino acids: CASSFPSSGHLYNEQFF.

The chain employs TRBV3-1 (or the pseudogene TRBV3-2) and TRBJ2-5; D remains unclear. This CDR3 is built from 12 residues. Deletions cut 4 bases from V and 10 bases from J, with 13 bases between. Germline assignment: CDR1 LGHDT and CDR2 YNNKEL (reference sequence). The CDR3 coding sequence is TGTGCCAGCAGCCCCCGCTCGCAGATCCAGTACTTC. It is translated as CASSPRSQIQYF.

The J gene is TRBJ1-3, the V gene TRBV5-4; D ambiguous. The V gene's germline CDR1 is SGHNT and CDR2 YYREEE (reference sequence). This CDR3 region has 16 residues. V was shortened by 1 base and J by 0 bases, with 11 bases between the two germline ends. In DNA form, the CDR3 reads TGTGCCAGCAGCTTGAGCTCTACCGACTCTGGAAACACCATATATTTT. Translated, it gives CASSLSSTDSGNTIYF.

This chain uses TRBV28 with TRBJ1-5, with D perhaps matching TRBD1 (5 bases). CDR1 is MDHEN, CDR2 SYDVKM, per germline. V shed 5 bases and J shed 2 bases, with 16 bases lying between them. The length of the CDR3 is 16 residues. The CDR3 sequence: CASSASGEGGNQPQHF. The CDR3 region has the DNA TGTGCCAGCAGTGCTTCGGGGGAAGGTGGCAATCAGCCCCAGCATTTT.

The chain joins TRBV5-1 to TRBJ2-7, with D perhaps TRBD1 (5 bases). The germline V and J ends were trimmed by 4 bases and 5 bases, with 16 bases remaining between them. CDR3 length: 14 residues. Germline V gene data show CDR1 as SGHRS and CDR2 as YFSETQ. The CDR3 loop is CASSVGHISNEQYF. The DNA of the CDR3 is TGCGCCAGCAGCGTCGGACACATTTCCAACGAGCAGTACTTC.

The CDR3 reads CASSSGAVFQATQYF. CDR3 DNA: TGTGCCAGCAGCTCCGGAGCGGTATTTCAGGCCACGCAGTATTTT. The genes are TRBV7-2 and TRBJ2-3, with D perhaps TRBD2 (5 bases). The CDR3 covers 15 residues. Trimming pared 4 bases from V and 9 bases from J, leaving 20 bases between. CDR1 is SGHTA, CDR2 FQGNSA, per germline.

This chain links TRBV27 with TRBJ2-5; the match to TRBD1 covers 7 bases. The CDR3 sequence is 14 residues long. Germline lookup yields CDR1 MNHEY and CDR2 SMNVEV (reference sequence). The trim removed 4 bases at V and 4 bases at J, leaving 6 bases unmatched. The CDR3 is CASSSTWTGETQYF. CDR3 nucleotide sequence: TGTGCCAGCAGTTCCACCTGGACAGGAGAGACCCAGTACTTC.

This clone was observed once. The V and J genes are TRBV6-5 and TRBJ1-1; D ambiguous. Trimming cost V 4 bases and J 5 bases, with 8 bases left between them. Germline V gives CDR1 MNHEY, CDR2 SVGAGI. The CDR3 consists of 12 residues. CDR3 DNA: TGTGCCAGCAGTTCCGCGTTGACTGAAGCTTTCTTT. Protein sequence: CASSSALTEAFF.

The chain combines TRBV5-4 with TRBJ2-7; maybe TRBD2 (7 bases). The germline V and J ends were trimmed by 0 bases and 3 bases, with 13 bases remaining between them. This CDR3 has 15 amino acids. Germline assignment: CDR1 SGHNT and CDR2 YYREEE (reference sequence). The CDR3 loop is CASSLVGGGDYEQYF. The CDR3 coding sequence is TGTGCCAGCAGCTTGGTTGGCGGGGGCGACTACGAGCAGTACTTC.

This clone has a handful of counts. CDR3 sequence reads: CASRDGGSGSPLHF. In DNA, the CDR3 is TGTGCCAGCAGGGACGGAGGGTCTGGGTCACCCCTCCACTTT. J is TRBJ1-6 and V is TRBV3-1 (or the pseudogene TRBV3-2); D is undetermined. CDR1 is LGHDT and CDR2 is YNNKEL in the germline V gene (reference sequence). CDR3 length: 14 residues. V shed 6 bases and J shed 10 bases, with 16 bases lying between them.

The V call is TRBV19, the J call TRBJ1-1; the match to TRBD1 covers 12 bases. V shed 7 bases, J shed 10 bases, and the junction held 10 bases outside the gene matches. The CDR3 has 14 residues. Germline V gene sequence: CDR1 LNHDA, CDR2 SQIVND (reference sequence). In DNA form, the CDR3 reads TGTGCCAGTACCTCACCGGGACAGGGGGCGCGAGCTTTCTTT. Its protein is CASTSPGQGARAFF.

The gene calls are TRBV5-6 and TRBJ2-7, with D maybe TRBD2 (5 bases). CDR1 is SGHDT, CDR2 YYEEEE, per germline. The CDR3 is 12 amino acids. The V end was cut by 5 bases, the J end by 4 bases, with 10 bases between. CDR3 DNA: TGTGCCAGCAGTGACGGGGATTACGAGCAGTACTTC. This codes for CASSDGDYEQYF.

This chain uses TRBV6-2 or TRBV6-3 with TRBJ1-2; weak D call: TRBD1 (5 bases). The CDR3 spans 16 residues. V lost 2 bases to trimming and J lost 8 bases, with 21 bases between them. Per the germline V gene, CDR1 is MNHEY and CDR2 is SVGEGT. Here the CDR3 DNA reads TGTGCCAGCAGTTACGTTCCTGGGGGGGTCGGAAGAGGCTACACCTTC. It is translated as CASSYVPGGVGRGYTF.

Ten or more counts support this clone. J is TRBJ1-1 and V is TRBV10-3, with 8 positions matching TRBD1. V dropped 6 bases and J dropped 5; count of bases not matched to a gene: 8. The germline V gene has CDR1 ENHRY and CDR2 SYGVKD. The CDR3 is made up of 14 amino acids. The CDR3: CAISFQGAETEAFF. CDR3 in DNA: TGTGCCATCAGCTTTCAGGGGGCGGAAACTGAAGCTTTCTTT.

The chain employs TRBV7-9 and TRBJ1-5; D may be TRBD1 (6 bases). This CDR3 comprises 15 residues. V was pared by 1 base and J by 4 bases, with 11 bases between. Germline CDR1 SEHNR, CDR2 FQNEAQ (reference sequence). The CDR3 is CASSLGSTGNQPQHF. DNA for the CDR3: TGTGCCAGCAGCTTAGGAAGTACAGGGAATCAGCCCCAGCATTTT.

V is TRBV19 and J is TRBJ2-5; perhaps TRBD2 as D (6 bases). The CDR3 sequence is 13 residues long. Germline V lookup: CDR1 LNHDA, CDR2 SQIVND (reference sequence). V lost 3 bases and J lost 4, with 9 bases in between. As DNA, the CDR3 is TGTGCCAGTAGTATGTTGGGGGGAGAGACCCAGTACTTC. Protein sequence: CASSMLGGETQYF.